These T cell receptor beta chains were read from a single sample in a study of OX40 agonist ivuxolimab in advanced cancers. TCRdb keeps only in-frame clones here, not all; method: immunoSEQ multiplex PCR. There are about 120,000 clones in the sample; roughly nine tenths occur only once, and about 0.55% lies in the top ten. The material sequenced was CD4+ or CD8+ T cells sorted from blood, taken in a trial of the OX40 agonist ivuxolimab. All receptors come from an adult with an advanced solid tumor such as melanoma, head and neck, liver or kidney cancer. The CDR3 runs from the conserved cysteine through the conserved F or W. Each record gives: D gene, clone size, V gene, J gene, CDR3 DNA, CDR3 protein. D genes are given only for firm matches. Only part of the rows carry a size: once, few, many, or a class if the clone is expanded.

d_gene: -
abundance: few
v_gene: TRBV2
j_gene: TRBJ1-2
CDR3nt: TGTGCCAGCAGTGAGGTCACCTGGGAGGACTATGGCTACACCTTC
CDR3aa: CASSEVTWEDYGYTF

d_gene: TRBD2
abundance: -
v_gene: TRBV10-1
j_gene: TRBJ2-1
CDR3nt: TGCGCCATATTGGACGCGGTCGGGGGGACCGAGCAGTTCTTC
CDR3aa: CAILDAVGGTEQFF

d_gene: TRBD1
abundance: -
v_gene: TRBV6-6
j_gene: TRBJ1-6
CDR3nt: TGTGCCAGCAGCCTGACAGGGGCTGATAATTCACCCCTCCACTTT
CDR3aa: CASSLTGADNSPLHF

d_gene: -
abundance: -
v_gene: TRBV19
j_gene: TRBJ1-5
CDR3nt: TGTGCCAGCACCGGGGGGGGCAATCAGCCCCAGCATTTT
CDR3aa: CASTGGGNQPQHF

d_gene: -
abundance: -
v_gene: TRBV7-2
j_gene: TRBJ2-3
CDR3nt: TGTGCCAGCAGCTTAGAGGTGACTAGCACAGATACGCAGTATTTT
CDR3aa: CASSLEVTSTDTQYF

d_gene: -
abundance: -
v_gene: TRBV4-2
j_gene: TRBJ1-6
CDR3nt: TGTGCCAGCAGCCAAGCACAGGATAATTCACCCCTCCACTTT
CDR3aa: CASSQAQDNSPLHF

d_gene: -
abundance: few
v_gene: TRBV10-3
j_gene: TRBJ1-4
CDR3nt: TGTGCCATCAGGGAGGGGGGTACTAATGAAAAACTGTTTTTT
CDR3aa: CAIREGGTNEKLFF

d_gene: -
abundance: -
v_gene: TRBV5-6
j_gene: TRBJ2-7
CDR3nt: TGTGCCAGCAGCTCCACAGGGTACGAGCAGTACTTC
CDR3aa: CASSSTGYEQYF

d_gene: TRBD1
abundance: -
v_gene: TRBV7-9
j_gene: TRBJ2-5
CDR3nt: TGTGCCAGCAGCTTTACCACAGGGGGCCAAGAGACCCAGTACTTC
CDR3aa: CASSFTTGGQETQYF

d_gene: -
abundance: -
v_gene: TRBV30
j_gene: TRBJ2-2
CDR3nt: TGTGCCTGGAGTGTAGCCGGGTTCGGGGAGCTGTTTTTT
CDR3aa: CAWSVAGFGELFF

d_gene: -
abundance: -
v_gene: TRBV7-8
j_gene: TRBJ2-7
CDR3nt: TGTGCCAGCAGCTTGAATGTTCAAGTGGACGAGCAGTACTTC
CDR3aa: CASSLNVQVDEQYF

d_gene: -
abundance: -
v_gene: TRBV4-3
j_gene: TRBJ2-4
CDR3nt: TGCGCCAGCAGCCAACATACAGGGTTCCAAAACATTCAGTACTTC
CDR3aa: CASSQHTGFQNIQYF

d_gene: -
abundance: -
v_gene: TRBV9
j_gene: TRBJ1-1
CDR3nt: TGTGCCAGCAGCGTAGTGGGGAACTCGAACACTGAAGCTTTCTTT
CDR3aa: CASSVVGNSNTEAFF

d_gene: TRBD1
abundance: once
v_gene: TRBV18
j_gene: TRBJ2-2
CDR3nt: TGTGCCAGCTCACCGAGACAGGGAAGCACCGGGGAGCTGTTTTTT
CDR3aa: CASSPRQGSTGELFF

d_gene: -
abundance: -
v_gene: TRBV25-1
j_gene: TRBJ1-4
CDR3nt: TGTGCCAGCAGTGAATCCCCACAGGGCGGTAGGGAAAAACTGTTTTTT
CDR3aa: CASSESPQGGREKLFF

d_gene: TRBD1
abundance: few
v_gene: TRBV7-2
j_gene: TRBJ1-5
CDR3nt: TGTGCCAGCAGCTGGGGACAGCCGCATCAGCCCCAGCATTTT
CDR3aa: CASSWGQPHQPQHF

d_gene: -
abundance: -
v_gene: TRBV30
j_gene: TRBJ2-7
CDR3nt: TGTGCCTGGAGTCCGGGGCCAGGGCGAAACGAGCAGTACTTC
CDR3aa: CAWSPGPGRNEQYF

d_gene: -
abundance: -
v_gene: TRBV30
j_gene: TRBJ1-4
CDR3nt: TGTGCCTGGAGTTGGGACGAAAAACTGTTTTTT
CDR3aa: CAWSWDEKLFF

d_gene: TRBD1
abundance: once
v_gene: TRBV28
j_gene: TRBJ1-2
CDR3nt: TGTGCCAGCAGTTGGCCGGGACAGATATTCTATGGCTACACCTTC
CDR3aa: CASSWPGQIFYGYTF

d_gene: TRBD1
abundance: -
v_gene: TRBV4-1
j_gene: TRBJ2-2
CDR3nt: TGCGCCAGCAGCCACGGACAGGGACCGAACAGGGAGCTGTTTTTT
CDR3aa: CASSHGQGPNRELFF

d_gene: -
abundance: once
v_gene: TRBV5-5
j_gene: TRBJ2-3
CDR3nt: TGTGCCAGCAGCCAGGGCCCCCACACAGATACGCAGTATTTT
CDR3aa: CASSQGPHTDTQYF

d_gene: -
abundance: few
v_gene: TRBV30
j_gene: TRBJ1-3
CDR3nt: TGTGCCTGGAGTGGAACCTGGGCCCTAATGCGGTTCACTGGAAACACCATATATTTT
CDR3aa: CAWSGTWALMRFTGNTIYF

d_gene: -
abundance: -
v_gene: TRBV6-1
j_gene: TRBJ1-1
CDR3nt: TGTGCCAGCAGTGAACAGGGAGGCAACATGAACACTGAAGCTTTCTTT
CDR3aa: CASSEQGGNMNTEAFF

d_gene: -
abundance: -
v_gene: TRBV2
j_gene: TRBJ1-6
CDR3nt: TGTGCCAGCTTTGACGCGTCAATTTCACCCCTCCACTTT
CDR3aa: CASFDASISPLHF

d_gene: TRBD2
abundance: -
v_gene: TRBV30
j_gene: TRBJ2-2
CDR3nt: TGTACCGGAAATAGCGGGGGGGCCTCGAACACCGGGGAGCTGTTTTTT
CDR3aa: CTGNSGGASNTGELFF

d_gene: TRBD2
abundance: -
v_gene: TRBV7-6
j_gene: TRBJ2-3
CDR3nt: TGTGCCAGCAGCTTTACTAGCGGGGGGGCAACGAGCACAGATACGCAGTATTTT
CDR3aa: CASSFTSGGATSTDTQYF

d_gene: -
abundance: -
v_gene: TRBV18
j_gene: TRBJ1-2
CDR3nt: TGTGCCAGCTCACCAGGAAGGGACTATGGCTACACCTTC
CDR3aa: CASSPGRDYGYTF

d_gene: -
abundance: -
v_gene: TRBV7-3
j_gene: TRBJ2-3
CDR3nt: TGTGCCAGCAGCCCCTCCGAGGGGGGCACAGATACGCAGTATTTT
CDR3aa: CASSPSEGGTDTQYF

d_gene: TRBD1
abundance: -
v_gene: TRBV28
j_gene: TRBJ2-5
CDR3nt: TGTGCCAGCAGTTCCATACAGGGGGTGTGGGAGACCCAGTACTTC
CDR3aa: CASSSIQGVWETQYF

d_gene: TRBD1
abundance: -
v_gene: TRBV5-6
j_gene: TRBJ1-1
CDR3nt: TGTGCCAGCAGGGGACAGGCCAACACTGAAGCTTTCTTT
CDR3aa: CASRGQANTEAFF

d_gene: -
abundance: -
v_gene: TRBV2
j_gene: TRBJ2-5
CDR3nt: TGTGCCAGCAGTGATGTTCCGACTCCTACGGGAGAGACCCAGTACTTC
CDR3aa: CASSDVPTPTGETQYF

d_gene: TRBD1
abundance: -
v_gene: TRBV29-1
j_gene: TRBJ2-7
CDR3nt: TGCGGGGCCGGGACAGGGGGCTACGAGCAGTACTTC
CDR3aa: CGAGTGGYEQYF

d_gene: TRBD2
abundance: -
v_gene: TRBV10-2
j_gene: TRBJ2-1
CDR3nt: TGCGCCAGCAGTGGGGCTCTAGCGGGGGCGACTGTCTCCTACAATGAGCAGTTCTTC
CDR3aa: CASSGALAGATVSYNEQFF

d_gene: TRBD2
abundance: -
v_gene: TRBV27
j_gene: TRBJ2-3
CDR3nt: TGTGCCAGCAAGTCTGGACTAGCGGGGGCAGATACGCAGTATTTT
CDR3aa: CASKSGLAGADTQYF

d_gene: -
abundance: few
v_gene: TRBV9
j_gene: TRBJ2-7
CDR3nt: TGTGCCAGCAGTGAGGAGGGGATAGCCTACGAGCAGTACTTC
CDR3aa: CASSEEGIAYEQYF

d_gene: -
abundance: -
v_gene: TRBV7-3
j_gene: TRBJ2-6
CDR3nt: TGTGCCAGCAGCCCCCACGGAGGGGCCAACGTCCTGACTTTC
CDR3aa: CASSPHGGANVLTF

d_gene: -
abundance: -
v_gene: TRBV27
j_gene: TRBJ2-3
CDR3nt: TGTGCCAGCACCTCCGGTGGCACAGATACGCAGTATTTT
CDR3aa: CASTSGGTDTQYF

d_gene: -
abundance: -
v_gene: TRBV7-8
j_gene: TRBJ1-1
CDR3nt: TGTGCCAGCAGCCAAACTGAAACGGGTACTGAAGCTTTCTTT
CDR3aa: CASSQTETGTEAFF

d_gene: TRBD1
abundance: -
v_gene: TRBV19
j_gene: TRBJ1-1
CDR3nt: TGTGCCAGCGTCGGACAGGGGAACACTGAAGCTTTCTTT
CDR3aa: CASVGQGNTEAFF

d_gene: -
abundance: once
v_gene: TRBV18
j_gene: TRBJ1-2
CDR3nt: TGTGCCAGCTCACCAAGCGGGCCAATAACTAACTATGGCTACACCTTC
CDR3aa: CASSPSGPITNYGYTF

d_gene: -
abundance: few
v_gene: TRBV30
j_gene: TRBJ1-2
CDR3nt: TGTGCCTTCTCCTTAGTGGATGGCTACACCTTC
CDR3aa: CAFSLVDGYTF

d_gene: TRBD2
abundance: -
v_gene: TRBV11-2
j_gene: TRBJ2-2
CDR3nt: TGTGCCAGCAGCTTTCTAGCGGATAACACCGGGGAGCTGTTTTTT
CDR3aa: CASSFLADNTGELFF